The clone carrying this TCR beta chain was counted at least ten times. Its antigen is unknown. This entry comes from a study of metastatic and nonmetastatic thyroid tumors. Study information: Repertoires of blood and of tissue (tumor or nodule) from malignant and benign thyroid patients were compared.

General study results and limits: Patients with malignant thyroid tumors reportedly had significantly higher TCR beta diversity than those with benign nodules, in blood and tumor.

Methods used by the authors: Construction of a distant-metastasis classifier for papillary thyroid cancer relied on CDR3 differences across clinicopathological groups. TCRdb reanalyzed the PCR reads via MiXCR. The V and J calls reflect TCRdb's pipeline rather than the authors' work. The data hold almost 85,000 clones, with roughly an eighth observed a single time. Every patient underwent thyroid surgery untreated. V was clipped by 3 bases and J by 3 bases, with 9 bases between them. The CDR3 runs 14 residues. Germline lookup yields CDR1 SGHNT and CDR2 YENEEA. The sequenced sample was tumor tissue. This clonotype originated in a female donor with papillary thyroid cancer or a benign thyroid nodule (not recorded which). Some clones in this sample may be carry-over from other donors' samples. The chain combines TRBV11-3 with TRBJ1-3; no definite D call. The CDR3, as DNA: TGTGCCAGCAGCTTCGGCGACGGTGGAAACACCATATATTTT. This sequence encodes CASSFGDGGNTIYF.